Presented here are 3 T cell receptor beta chains from one specimen sequenced in a study of T-cell reconstitution after alpha-beta-depleted transplantation in children (dated by TCRdb to the mid-2010s). The treatment or condition label, read with the paper, signifies: allogeneic hematopoietic cell transplantation with graft depleted of TCRalphabeta T cells and CD19 B cells. The library relied on PCR. Instrument used: Illumina HiSeq 2500. To normalize quantification of the TCRbeta repertoire, the TCR libraries were built with molecular barcoding that relied on unique molecular identifiers. In-frame beta chains were kept once TCRdb had trimmed the public reads at Q25 with fastp and called clones with MiXCR. Rows with one shared CDR3 protein collapse into an entry with the most common genes and DNA. The sample records 250,000 or so distinct CDR3 sequences, about 24% of which are singletons. The ten largest clones represent 4% to 5.5% of the sample.

Here the sequenced sample was PBMCs, mostly from graft donor cells, taken 360 days after TCRalphabeta/CD19-depleted stem cell transplant. The origin of the receptors is a female patient aged 2-15 years who had a stem cell transplant for congenital amegakaryocytic thrombocytopenia, so the T cells may come from the graft donor.

This clonotype came up a few times. The chain uses TRBV7-8 and TRBJ1-2; D may be TRBD1 (5 bases). Germline loops: CDR1 SGHVS, CDR2 FQNEAQ. This CDR3 spans 14 amino acids. Trimming took off 0 bases at V and 5 bases at J, with 10 bases between the two ends. The CDR3 sequence is CASSLAGTGYGYTF. In DNA, the CDR3 is TGTGCCAGCAGCTTAGCTGGGACGGGATATGGCTACACCTTC.

This clonotype was observed a few times. The J gene is TRBJ1-2, the V gene TRBV7-2; TRBD1 matches at 9 bases. The germline V gene has CDR1 SGHTA and CDR2 FQGNSA. The J segment lost 4 bases and the V segment lost 5 bases, leaving 8 bases of the junction unmatched. The CDR3 is made up of 15 amino acids. In nucleotides, the CDR3 is TGTGCCAGCAGCCCGGGGACAGGGCCTTTCTATGGCTACACCTTC. Residues: CASSPGTGPFYGYTF.

This clonotype has just a few counts. The chain uses TRBV2 and TRBJ2-3; D is unclear. V lost 7 bases, J lost 5 bases, and 13 bases lay in between. Per the germline V gene, CDR1 is SNHLY and CDR2 is FYNNEI. CDR3 length: 13 residues. The CDR3: CASTQSQRDTQYF. The CDR3 DNA reads TGTGCCAGCACCCAGTCTCAGCGAGATACGCAGTATTTT.